This T cell receptor (beta chain) appears in the sequencing data of a study of cytomegalovirus exposure and HLA in healthy donors (dated by TCRdb to about 2017). In terms of the full investigation: In an earlier analysis of roughly 500 of the donors, about 260 Gb of sequence data and 100 million or so unique TCR beta sequences from about 179 million T cells were reported. Roughly 300 gigabases of sequencing data and around 88 million unique TCR sequences made up an early release that covered several hundred HLA-typed donors. The genetic ancestry cluster associated with self-reported Caucasian donors included about four fifths of the roughly 360 genotyped donors. The study aimed to test whether signatures of past pathogen exposure could be identified by cataloging public T cell receptors. Using immunosequencing, the study profiled T cell repertoires from 666 subjects and related those repertoires to cytomegalovirus serostatus. In addition to the first cohort of hundreds of subjects, a separate validation cohort of some 120 different subjects was used. The study combined high-throughput TCR immunosequencing, statistical association of individual TCRs with disease status, and machine learning to predict cytomegalovirus infection status. A later analysis re-analyzed previously published TCR beta repertoires from 600 to 850 donors and added high-resolution HLA genotyping to study TCR occurrence patterns. Rather than drawing on any new phenotypic data, the later analysis identified candidate immune exposures from TCR beta sequences and the way those sequences occurred across donors. In an earlier analysis of roughly 600 of the donors, high-throughput TCR beta sequencing was used to judge whether each TCR beta V gene segment behaved as functional or pseudogenic. Donor age, sex, ethnicity and CMV serostatus were compiled alongside the repertoire data. A later genetic analysis used genome-wide SNP genotypes for about three fifths of the 666 donors, treating that subset as a discovery cohort. All discovery cohort repertoires had been generated using a single sequencing platform. Class I and class II HLA loci were covered by the typing at four-digit resolution. Typing coverage differed by locus: A, B, C, DRB1 and DQB1 were typed in about 629-630 donors, DQA1 in about 510, DPA1 in some 610, and DPB1 in roughly 450. Because of strong linkage in the cohort, roughly five DR-DQ haplotypes were treated as single units for association and clustering. Among some 400 genotyped donors of the cohort, an average of approximately 230,000 unique TCR beta nucleotide sequences were sequenced per donor, around a sixth of them non-productive. Overall study results and their limits: Presence/absence analyses assumed roughly uniform sequencing depth across donors, an assumption that may not hold. For the cohort, immune exposure information was limited to CMV serostatus. Most TCR sequences were seen in very few donors, while some public TCRs were found in many individuals. Cytomegalovirus status was reported to be diagnosed by the classifier with high specificity and sensitivity in both the original and validation cohorts. Because some donors lacked HLA typing at each locus, the association tests relied only on the typed subset. A later analysis found that HLA-associated TCR beta chains were more clonally expanded and had lower generation probabilities than equally common non-associated chains. In a later analysis, TCR association rates were found to vary across HLA loci, with the most associated TCRs seen for DRB1 alleles and the fewest for HLA-C alleles. In vitro tests confirmed that a few of the cytomegalovirus-associated TCR beta chains recognize cytomegalovirus antigens. A cluster of highly shared sequence variants was judged likely to represent a technical artifact of the sequencing pipeline. The earlier analysis of 587 of the donors excluded roughly 17 rarely observed V segments, including chromosome 9 orphons, because counts were too low. An earlier analysis of approximately 500 of the donors showed that most TCR beta V segments appeared in productive rearrangements either about 90% or about 30% of the time, which broadly matched IMGT annotations. In this cohort, only TCR beta chains were sequenced, and detectable features were limited by the absence of alpha or paired-chain data. In a later analysis, most CMV-associated TCR beta chains were found to appear HLA-restricted, with HLA associations seemingly driven largely by CMV exposure. V-gene and J-gene trimming of TCR beta chains was associated with a missense DCLRE1C variant in a later genetic analysis, and the association was replicated in an independent cohort. A further reported finding was that TCR beta sequences accurately predicted the HLA-A and HLA-B alleles for most subjects in the first cohort. According to the authors, the approach could potentially be generalized to other disease states and immunological phenotypes. The 87-base-pair reads could not distinguish some IMGT-functional V segments, including TRBV6-2 and TRBV6-3, so those segments were excluded. At a false discovery rate of 0.05, a later analysis linked roughly 17,000 TCR beta sequences to specific HLA alleles. In a later genetic analysis, fewer N-insertions in productive TCRs were reported among donors in an Asian-associated ancestry cluster than the roughly 700-donor mean. Assigning TCR associations to individual alleles was difficult when HLA alleles, especially DR and DQ, strongly co-occurred. The study listed approximately 160 TCR beta chains as associated with cytomegalovirus. Several of the top co-occurrence clusters appeared to be linked to parvovirus B19, influenza, CMV and Epstein-Barr virus, according to a later analysis. Linkage disequilibrium might explain the correlated functional status among segregating V segments, but an unknown experimental factor could not be ruled out.

The cohort comprised under 700 healthy bone marrow donors. All cohort members were sampled while nominally healthy, although unrecorded immune exposures were likely present. The donor was CMV seropositive and was included in the group of 250 to 300 seropositive cohort members. Each donor provided a peripheral blood sample, and peripheral blood mononuclear cells were used for TCR beta sequencing. Genomic DNA extraction from the blood cell samples was performed with the Qiagen DNeasy Blood Extraction Kit. On this clone itself: Its antigen is unknown. No much larger clone is present one base from it, and per-base qualities are unavailable.

Measured from the cysteine to the phenylalanine, the CDR3 is 16 residues long. The CDR3 DNA has 48 bases and is translated from base 1. Per the germline V gene, SGHRS is the CDR1 and YFSETQ is the CDR2. V gives up 1 base and J gives up 4 bases, and the segment between their germline ends measures 15 bases. The method was the immunoSEQ multiplex PCR assay. The multiplex PCR relied on a mix of 60 forward primers for TCR Vbeta segments and 13 reverse primers for TCR Jbeta segments. A multiplex PCR assay on genomic DNA amplified the CDR3 region of rearranged TCR beta genes. On the Illumina HiSeq System, the amplified TCR beta libraries were sequenced as 87-base-pair reads. As for how the authors treated the data: A later analysis counted tens of millions of unique TCR beta chains across the 600 to 850 repertoires, and roughly 9.9 million of these chains were shared by at least two donors. Raw reads were error-corrected and collapsed into unique sequences with a nearest-neighbor algorithm that merged closely related sequences to remove PCR and sequencing errors. Alignment of CDR3 sequences to IMGT reference sequences was used to assign V, D and J gene segments. For a sequence to be retained, at least a six-nucleotide match to both a V gene segment and a J gene segment was required. A rearrangement was called productive if the CDR3 had no stop codons and remained in frame with V and J, and every other rearrangement was called non-productive. CDR3 was defined by IMGT convention, running from the second conserved V-encoded cysteine to the conserved J-encoded phenylalanine. The earlier analysis of around 640 of the donors excluded sequences that lacked an unambiguous match to a single V gene segment. In an earlier analysis of several hundred of the donors, V segments were called functional above 56.7% productive rearrangements and were called segregating when the between-donor standard deviation exceeded 5%. To diagnose cytomegalovirus status from the catalog of TCR beta chain sequences, a statistical classification framework was built. A later analysis assigned V and J genes by comparing TCR nucleotide sequences with IMGT/GENE-DB human TR gene sequences. In a later analysis, CDR3 sequences and most-parsimonious VDJ recombination scenarios were assigned using the TCRdist pipeline. In a later analysis, every TCR beta chain was defined by the combination of its CDR3 amino acid sequence and its V-gene family, and reads without a unique V-gene family were dropped. In a later analysis, approximately 640 highly shared, low-generation-probability nucleotide sequences were removed to address suspected cross-contamination and a sequencing artifact. A later analysis calculated a clonal expansion index for each public chain from normalized within-repertoire ranks of inferred template counts. In a later analysis, generation probabilities were computed with a VDJ recombination model fitted to out-of-frame rearrangements, and the resulting probabilities were checked against IGoR. Hypergeometric tests were used in a later analysis to score TCR-TCR, TCR-HLA and TCR-CMV co-occurrence, with a repertoire-size bias correction applied to the TCR pairs. In a later analysis, false discovery rates were estimated by permuting HLA or CMV assignments 20 times. In a later analysis, co-occurring TCRs were grouped with DBSCAN, and TCRdist sequence similarity was added when clustering was performed within HLA-allele-positive subsets. Co-occurrence clustering excluded repertoires with fewer than 30,000 or more than 120,000 public chains, plus five with anomalous nucleotide sharing. TCRdb's version of the immuneACCESS table is confined to in-frame rearrangements and falls short of the full clone set. An unresolved V gene accounts for under half of the shortfall where checked; the remainder is of unknown origin. V and J calls and clone size are given by that table; D and trimming were obtained from the DNA. The sample table contains about 44,000 clones; only one count was recorded for around 87% of them. The ten largest account for more than 7.5% of the sample.

This TCR was sampled from a woman between 40 and 55 years old in good health and CMV-seropositive. Sequencing was done on a sample of PBMCs. The chain employs TRBV5-1 and TRBJ2-1; matching of 5 bases hints at TRBD2 as the D gene. The nucleotides are TGCGCCAGCAGCTTGTCGAAGAGCGGAAAGTACAATGAGCAGTTCTTC. This gives the protein CASSLSKSGKYNEQFF.